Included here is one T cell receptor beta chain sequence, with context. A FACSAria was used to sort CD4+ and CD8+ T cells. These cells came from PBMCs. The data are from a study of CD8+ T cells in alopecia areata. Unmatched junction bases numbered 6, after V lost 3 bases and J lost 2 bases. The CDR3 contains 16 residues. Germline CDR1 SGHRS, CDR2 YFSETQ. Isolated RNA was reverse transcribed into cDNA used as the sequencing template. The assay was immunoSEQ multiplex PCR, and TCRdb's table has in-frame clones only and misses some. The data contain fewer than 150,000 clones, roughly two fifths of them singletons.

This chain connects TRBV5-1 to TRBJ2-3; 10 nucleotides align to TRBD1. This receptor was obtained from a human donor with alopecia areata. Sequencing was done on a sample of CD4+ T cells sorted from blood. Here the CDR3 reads CASSWGQGRYTDTQYF. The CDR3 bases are TGCGCCAGCAGCTGGGGACAGGGGCGCTACACAGATACGCAGTATTTT.